The T cell receptor beta chain under discussion was sequenced for a study of human T cells and chemical hapten exposure. Germline CDR1 reads SGHTA; CDR2 reads FQGNSA. The CDR3 runs 14 residues. The V end lost 4 bases, the J end lost 4 bases, and 14 bases lay between the germline ends. MiXCR, run by TCRdb on the 5' RACE reads, gives a single entry per CDR3 protein. The data hold about 140,000 distinct CDR3 sequences, with about 4% observed a single time. Total RNA came from unfractionated whole blood. This clonotype was observed a handful of times. The clonotype originates from a female donor in good health. The V gene is TRBV7-2, the J gene TRBJ2-7; tentative D call: TRBD1 (6 bases). For the CDR3, the DNA is TGTGCCAGCAGCTCTTCCAGGGGAGAGTACGAGCAGTACTTC. It yields the protein CASSSSRGEYEQYF.